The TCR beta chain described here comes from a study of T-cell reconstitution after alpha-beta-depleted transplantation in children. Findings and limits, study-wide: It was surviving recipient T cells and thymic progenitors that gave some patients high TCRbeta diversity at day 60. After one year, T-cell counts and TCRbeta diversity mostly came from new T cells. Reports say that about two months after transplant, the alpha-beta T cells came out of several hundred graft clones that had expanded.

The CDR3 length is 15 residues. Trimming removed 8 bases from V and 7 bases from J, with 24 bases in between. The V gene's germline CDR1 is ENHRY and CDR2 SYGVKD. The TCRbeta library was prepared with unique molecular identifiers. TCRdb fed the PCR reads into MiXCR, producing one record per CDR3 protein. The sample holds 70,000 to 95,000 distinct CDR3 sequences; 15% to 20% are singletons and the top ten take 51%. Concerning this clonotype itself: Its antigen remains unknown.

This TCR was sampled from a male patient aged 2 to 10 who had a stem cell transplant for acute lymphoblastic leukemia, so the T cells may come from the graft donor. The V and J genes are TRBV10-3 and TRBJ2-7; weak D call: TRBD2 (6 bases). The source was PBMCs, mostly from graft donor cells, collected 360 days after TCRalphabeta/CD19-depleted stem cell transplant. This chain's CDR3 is CAIAESPGASSEQYF. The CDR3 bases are TGTGCCATCGCAGAGTCACCGGGAGCTAGTTCGGAGCAGTACTTC.